This entry describes one T cell receptor beta chain. The junction shows a germline mismatch at one end, possibly a read error. The sample is drawn from a study of blood T cells in healthy people across ages. The second PCR ran about 7 to 12 cycles with a sample-barcoded 5' primer and J-beta primers. TCRdb recomputed calls from the 5' RACE reads with MiXCR, one row per CDR3 protein. The profile shows fewer than 650,000 distinct CDR3 sequences, 27% of them singletons. The CDR3 runs 13 residues. This sample also appeared in a second study, on T cells of mothers and their children. Per that paper: Study donors consisted of three healthy Caucasian mothers and their six children.

V gene TRBV12-3 or TRBV12-4 combines with J gene TRBJ2-2, with D perhaps matching TRBD2 (5 bases). The receptor was derived from a boy aged 2 to 10 in good health. Material: blood. The CDR3 loop is CASTPNPTGELVF. The DNA of the CDR3 is TGTGCCAGCACCCCAAACCCCACCGGGGAGCTGGTTTTT.